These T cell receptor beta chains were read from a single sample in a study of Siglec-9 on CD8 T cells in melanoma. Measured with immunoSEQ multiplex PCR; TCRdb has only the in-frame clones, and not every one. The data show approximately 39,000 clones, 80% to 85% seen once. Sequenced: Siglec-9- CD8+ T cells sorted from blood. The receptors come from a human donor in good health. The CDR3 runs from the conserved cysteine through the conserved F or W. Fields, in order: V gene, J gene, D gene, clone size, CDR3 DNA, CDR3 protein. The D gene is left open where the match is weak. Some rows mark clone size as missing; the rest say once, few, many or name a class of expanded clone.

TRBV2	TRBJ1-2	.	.	TGTGCCAGCCTTCGGACGGATGCTAACTATGGCTACACCTTC	CASLRTDANYGYTF
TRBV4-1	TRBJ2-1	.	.	TGCGCCAGCAGCCATCTCCGCGGGGAAAGCTCCTACAATGAGCAGTTCTTC	CASSHLRGESSYNEQFF
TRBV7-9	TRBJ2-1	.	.	TGTGCCAGCAGCCCCATTCATGAGCAGTTCTTC	CASSPIHEQFF
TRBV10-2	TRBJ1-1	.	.	TGCGCCAGCACCACCGGGACTGAAGCTTTCTTT	CASTTGTEAFF
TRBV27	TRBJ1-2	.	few	TGTGCCAGCAGTGGGGCCTCATATGGCTACACCTTC	CASSGASYGYTF
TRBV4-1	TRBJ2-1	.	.	TGCGCCAGCAGCCGAGCGACGAGCTCCTACAATGAGCAGTTCTTC	CASSRATSSYNEQFF
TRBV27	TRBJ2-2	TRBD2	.	TGTGCCAGCGGTCCAGCGGGGACCGGGGAGCTGTTTTTT	CASGPAGTGELFF
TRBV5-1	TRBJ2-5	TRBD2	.	TGCGCCAGCAGCTTGGCTCTAGCGGGAGGGACCCCTCGAGAGACCCAGTACTTC	CASSLALAGGTPRETQYF
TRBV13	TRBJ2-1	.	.	TGTGCCAGCAGCAGAGAGAGTAGCGGGGACAGCTCCTACAATGAGCAGTTCTTC	CASSRESSGDSSYNEQFF
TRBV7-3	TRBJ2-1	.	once	TGTGCCAGCAGCAAGGGGAGGTGGGAGGCTTACAATGAGCAGTTCTTC	CASSKGRWEAYNEQFF
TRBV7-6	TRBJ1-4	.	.	TGTGCCAGCAGGACAGCGAATAATGAAAAACTGTTTTTT	CASRTANNEKLFF
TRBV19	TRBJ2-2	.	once	TGTGCCAGTAGTATATCTACCGGGGAGCTGTTTTTT	CASSISTGELFF
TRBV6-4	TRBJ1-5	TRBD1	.	TGTGCCAGCAAGGACAGGGGGCGCGGAGGAAATCAGCCCCAGCATTTT	CASKDRGRGGNQPQHF
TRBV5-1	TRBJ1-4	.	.	TGCGCCAGCAGCCTAGGGACCTTTAGGGCTAATGAAAAACTGTTTTTT	CASSLGTFRANEKLFF
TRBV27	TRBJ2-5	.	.	TGTGCCAGCAGTTTAATAGGGCCAGAGACCCAGTACTTC	CASSLIGPETQYF
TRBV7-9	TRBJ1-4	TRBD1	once	TGTGCCAGCAGCCCACACCGGGACAGGGCAACTAATGAAAAACTGTTTTTT	CASSPHRDRATNEKLFF
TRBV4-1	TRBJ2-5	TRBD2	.	TGCGCCAGCAGCCAAGAGGGAAGGGAGGGAGAGACCCAGTACTTC	CASSQEGREGETQYF
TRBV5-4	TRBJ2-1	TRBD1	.	TGTGCCAGCAGCTCCGGACAGGGGGCCAATAATGAGCAGTTCTTC	CASSSGQGANNEQFF
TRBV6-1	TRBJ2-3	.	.	TGTGCCAGCAGGACTAGTAGGAGCACAGATACGCAGTATTTT	CASRTSRSTDTQYF
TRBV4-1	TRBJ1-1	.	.	TGCGCCAGCACCCCGGGTCTAAGAGGGACTGAAGCTTTCTTT	CASTPGLRGTEAFF
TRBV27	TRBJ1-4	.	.	TGTGCCAGTCCCCGACAGGAAATACCAACTAATGAAAAACTGTTTTTT	CASPRQEIPTNEKLFF
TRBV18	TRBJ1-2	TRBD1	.	TGTGCCAGCTCACAACCGGGACAGGGGGCCCACACCTTC	CASSQPGQGAHTF